Each of the 31 T cell receptor beta chains below was sequenced from the same sample in a study of cytomegalovirus exposure and HLA in healthy donors. Primers for the PCR totalled 60 Vbeta and 13 Jbeta. Profiling relied on immunoSEQ multiplex PCR, and the TCRdb table lists in-frame clones only, not all of them. Of more than 90,000 clones listed, approximately 70% are singletons. Sample: PBMCs. The receptors come from a man aged 25-40 years in good health and CMV-seropositive.

This clone has more than one count but fewer than ten. The chain combines TRBV6-6 with TRBJ2-5; the match to TRBD1 covers 9 bases. Germline lookup yields CDR1 MNHNY and CDR2 SVGAGI (reference sequence). Trimming at V came to 7 bases and at J to 3 bases, leaving 6 bases not matched to a gene. CDR3 length equals 14 residues. In nucleotides, the CDR3 is TGTGCCAGCATATATCGGACAGGGGAAGAGACCCAGTACTTC. As protein: CASIYRTGEETQYF.

The chain recombines TRBV5-6 with TRBJ2-5; D is possibly TRBD2 (5 bases). Looked up from germline, CDR1 is SGHDT and CDR2 is YYEEEE. CDR3 length: 11 amino acids. V was pared by 2 bases and J by 8 bases, with 7 bases between. The DNA for the CDR3 is TGTGCCAGCAGCTTCCGGGATACCCAGTACTTC. This gives the protein CASSFRDTQYF.

The chain uses TRBV2 and TRBJ2-2; the match to TRBD2 covers 7 bases. CDR3 length: 13 amino acids. V gave up 8 bases and J gave up 7 bases; unmatched junction bases: 7. The germline gives CDR1 SNHLY, CDR2 FYNNEI. CDR3 coding DNA: TGTGCCAGCTACGGGGGGATGAACGGGGAGCTGTTTTTT. This encodes CASYGGMNGELFF.

The J gene is TRBJ2-3, the V gene TRBV5-5; no clear D. Trimming removed 4 bases from V and 0 bases from J, with 12 bases in between. This CDR3 spans 15 amino acids. Germline lookup yields CDR1 SGHKS and CDR2 YYEKEE (reference sequence). Written as DNA, the CDR3 is TGTGCCAGCAGCCCGTACAGAGCTAGCACAGATACGCAGTATTTT. Translated: CASSPYRASTDTQYF.

This clone showed up just once. In nucleotides, the CDR3 is TGTGCCAGCAGTTTATTTACAGGCCCGGGTACTGAAGCTTTCTTT. This translates into CASSLFTGPGTEAFF. V is TRBV28 and J is TRBJ1-1, with D possibly matching TRBD1 (5 bases). CDR1 and CDR2 (germline): MDHEN, SYDVKM. V was shortened by 1 base and J by 5 bases, with 14 bases between the two germline ends. CDR3 length: 15 residues.

This clone was observed a handful of times. This sequence joins TRBV2 and TRBJ2-3; a possible D gene is TRBD2 (6 bases). This CDR3 is built from 15 residues. Per the germline V gene, CDR1 is SNHLY and CDR2 is FYNNEI. V lost 7 bases and J 4 bases, leaving 18 bases between the germline ends. In DNA, the CDR3 is TGTGCCAGCACCCTAATGACGGGGAGGTCAGATACGCAGTATTTT. This gives the protein CASTLMTGRSDTQYF. Variable domain in full (rest from reference TRBV2 and TRBJ2-3): EPEVTQTPSHQVTQMGQEVILRCVPISNHLYFYWYRQILGQKVEFLVSFYNNEISEKSEIFDDQFSVERPDGSNFTLKIRSTKLEDSAMYFCASTLMTGRSDTQYFGPGTRLTVL.

V gene TRBV5-1 combines with J gene TRBJ2-7; the match to TRBD1 covers 7 bases. Germline CDR1 SGHRS, CDR2 YFSETQ. The CDR3 spans 13 residues. V was pared by 3 bases and J by 2 bases, with 2 bases of the junction left unmatched. The CDR3 DNA reads as TGCGCCAGCAGCTCGGGGACAGCCTACGAGCAGTACTTC. Protein: CASSSGTAYEQYF.

This clone has only a few counts. V gene TRBV29-1 combines with J gene TRBJ1-3; unclear D gene. The CDR3 runs to 13 residues. Deletions cut 4 bases from V and 7 bases from J, with 14 bases between. The germline V gene encodes CDR1 SQVTM and CDR2 ANQGSEA. CDR3: CSVAGEGGNTIYF. CDR3 DNA: TGCAGCGTTGCCGGGGAAGGTGGGAACACCATATATTTT.

This chain uses TRBV5-1 with TRBJ2-5, with 8 bases identical to TRBD1. The closer fit of TRBJ2-7 to the DNA end suggests the J call may be wrong. CDR1 is SGHRS and CDR2 is YFSETQ in the germline V gene. The CDR3 sequence is 16 residues long. CDR3 nucleotides: TGCGCCAGCAGTCTAGATACGGGACAGGTGCAAAACGAGCAGTACTTC. Encoded protein: CASSLDTGQVQNEQYF.

This chain joins TRBV19 and TRBJ2-3; 12 bases line up with TRBD1. The J segment lost 0 bases and the V segment lost 3 bases, leaving 7 bases of the junction unmatched. This CDR3 region has 18 residues. The germline V gene encodes CDR1 LNHDA and CDR2 SQIVND (reference sequence). The chain's CDR3 is CASSIGTGGWTSTDTQYF. The DNA of the CDR3 is TGTGCCAGTAGTATCGGGACAGGGGGCTGGACTAGCACAGATACGCAGTATTTT.

The V call is TRBV18, the J call TRBJ1-1; D is undetermined. Germline V gives CDR1 KGHSH, CDR2 LQKENI. This CDR3 contains 14 residues. The V end was cut by 8 bases, the J end by 1 base, with 14 bases between. The CDR3 sequence is CASLTRNRNTEAFF. CDR3 bases: TGTGCCAGCCTCACCAGGAACAGGAACACTGAAGCTTTCTTT.

CDR3 protein: CASSLRTGSNQPQHF. Written as DNA, the CDR3 is TGTGCCAGCAGTTTACGGACAGGAAGCAATCAGCCCCAGCATTTT. The V and J genes are TRBV28 and TRBJ1-5; 7 bases fit TRBD1. Looked up from germline, CDR1 is MDHEN and CDR2 is SYDVKM. CDR3 size: 15 residues. Trimming at V came to 2 bases and at J to 1 base, leaving 2 bases not matched to a gene.

The chain joins TRBV7-6 to TRBJ2-7; TRBD1 might be the D (5 bases). Trimming shortened V by 1 base and J by 3 bases, and 10 bases separated the two germline ends. The CDR3 spans 14 residues. Germline assignment: CDR1 SGHVS and CDR2 FNYEAQ. Here the CDR3 DNA reads TGTGCCAGCAGCTTAGGGCAGGGTGACTACGAGCAGTACTTC. It is translated as CASSLGQGDYEQYF.

This chain links TRBV2 with TRBJ2-5, with TRBD2 matching over 14 bases. CDR3 length: 17 residues. V was pared by 3 bases and J by 4 bases, with 7 bases of the junction left unmatched. CDR1 is SNHLY, CDR2 FYNNEI, per germline. Written as DNA, the CDR3 is TGTGCCAGCAGTGATTCCCCGGGACTAGCGGGGGCAGAGACCCAGTACTTC. This encodes CASSDSPGLAGAETQYF.

This chain uses TRBV19 with TRBJ1-1; 10 bases map to TRBD1. V shed 5 bases and J 5 bases; nucleotides not matched to a gene: 8. The germline gives CDR1 LNHDA, CDR2 SQIVND (reference sequence). This CDR3 is built from 15 residues. CDR3 sequence: CASSLLGTGATEAFF. DNA of the CDR3: TGTGCCAGTAGTCTCCTAGGGACAGGGGCAACTGAAGCTTTCTTT.

The sample holds a few counts of this clone. Other DNA sequences in this sample translate to the same CDR3. The chain carries TRBV5-6 and TRBJ1-4, with TRBD1 matching over 10 bases. Per the germline V gene, CDR1 is SGHDT and CDR2 is YYEEEE. Germline trimming cut 5 bases from V and 8 bases from J; bases unmatched to any gene: 6. The CDR3 covers 14 residues. CDR3 nucleotide sequence: TGTGCCAGCAGTTTCGGGACAGGGGTCGAAAAACTGTTTTTT. This translates into CASSFGTGVEKLFF.

This chain links TRBV2 with TRBJ2-1; TRBD2 matches 12 bases. Unmatched junction bases numbered 12, after V lost 3 bases and J lost 6 bases. Germline-derived CDR1 and CDR2 are SNHLY and FYNNEI. The CDR3 length is 18 residues. Here the CDR3 DNA reads TGTGCCAGCAGTGAGGCTAGCGGGAGGGCCGATCGTTTCAATGAGCAGTTCTTC. This gives the protein CASSEASGRADRFNEQFF. Supplemented by reference TRBV2 and TRBJ2-1, the full variable domain reads EPEVTQTPSHQVTQMGQEVILRCVPISNHLYFYWYRQILGQKVEFLVSFYNNEISEKSEIFDDQFSVERPDGSNFTLKIRSTKLEDSAMYFCASSEASGRADRFNEQFFGPGTRLTVL.

In DNA form, the CDR3 reads TGTGCCAGCTCACCGACCGGGACAGGGGATAATGAGCAGTTCTTC. This translates into CASSPTGTGDNEQFF. V gene TRBV18 combines with J gene TRBJ2-1; 10 bases agree with TRBD1. Germline values: CDR1 KGHSH, CDR2 LQKENI. The V segment lost 3 bases and the J segment 7 bases; nucleotides outside the gene matches: 6. The length of the CDR3 is 15 residues.

This clone has more than one count but fewer than ten. The chain is built from TRBV4-1 and TRBJ2-5; possibly TRBD1 for D (7 bases). With the DNA end fitting TRBJ2-7 better, the J assignment may be wrong. The CDR3 consists of 14 residues. Germline lookup yields CDR1 MGHRA and CDR2 YSYEKL. The CDR3 here is CASSQVQGRNEQYF. Here the CDR3 DNA reads TGCGCCAGCAGCCAAGTACAGGGGAGGAACGAGCAGTACTTC.

The chain employs TRBV11-3 and TRBJ2-4; weak D call: TRBD1 (6 bases). The CDR3 consists of 14 residues. Germline V gene sequence: CDR1 SGHNT, CDR2 YENEEA. Trimming removed 2 bases from V and 4 bases from J, with 9 bases in between. The CDR3 sequence is CASSLSRGKNIQYF. The CDR3 DNA follows: TGTGCCAGCAGCTTATCCAGGGGAAAAAACATTCAGTACTTC.

The chain combines TRBV4-2 with TRBJ2-5; perhaps TRBD2 as D (7 bases). The CDR3 has 16 residues. Germline V gene lookup returns CDR1 LGHNA and CDR2 YNFKEQ. Trimming took 4 bases from V and 1 from J, leaving 16 bases between them. CDR3 nucleotides: TGTGCCAGCAGCCTCGGAGGGGGGGCACTCCAAGAGACCCAGTACTTC. Its translation is CASSLGGGALQETQYF.

The rearrangement links TRBV11-2 to TRBJ1-6; D unresolved. Germline CDR1 SGHAT, CDR2 FQNNGV. The CDR3 has 16 residues. The ends were cut back, 0 bases at V and 10 bases at J, with 16 bases in the middle. The CDR3 bases are TGTGCCAGCAGCTTAGATCCGGTAGGGAGCGGCTCACCCCTCCACTTT. Translated, it gives CASSLDPVGSGSPLHF.

The table lists this clone with a few counts. The rearrangement links TRBV5-1 to TRBJ2-7; possible D gene TRBD1, 6 bases. The V gene's germline CDR1 is SGHRS and CDR2 YFSETQ. This CDR3 is 15 amino acids long. Trimming removed 0 bases at V and 0 bases at J, with 10 bases between. DNA of the CDR3: TGCGCCAGCAGCTTGGTGACAGGCAACTCCTACGAGCAGTACTTC. Protein product: CASSLVTGNSYEQYF.

V usage is TRBV7-9 and J usage is TRBJ1-1, with D hard to call. The CDR3 length is 13 residues. Germline CDR1 and CDR2: SEHNR and FQNEAQ (reference sequence). Trimming cost V 1 base and J 1 base, with 4 bases left between them. Here the CDR3 DNA reads TGTGCCAGCAGCTTAGGACAGAACACTGAAGCTTTCTTT. This translates into CASSLGQNTEAFF.

Details on this clone: The germline gene is not matched at one end of the junction; a read error may be the cause. This chain links TRBV19 with TRBJ1-1, with D possibly being TRBD1 (6 bases). CDR1 is LNHDA, CDR2 SQIVND, per germline (reference sequence). The CDR3 runs to 11 residues. The CDR3 DNA reads TGTGCCAGTAGTATGGGGGGGGCGGATCTCTTT. It codes for CASSMGGADLF.

The chain couples TRBV9 to TRBJ2-4; D perhaps matches TRBD1 (5 bases). Trimming left V 0 bases short and J 7 bases short, with 17 bases between. CDR1 and CDR2 from the germline V gene are SGDLS and YYNGEE. The CDR3 length is 16 residues. The CDR3 is CASSVGGGAGPNIQYF. The CDR3 nucleotides are TGTGCCAGCAGCGTAGGGGGTGGGGCAGGGCCCAACATTCAGTACTTC.

This sequence joins TRBV27 and TRBJ1-1; TRBD1 matches 7 bases. The junction had 0 bases not matched to a gene; V was cut back by 3 bases and J by 8 bases. Germline values: CDR1 MNHEY, CDR2 SMNVEV (reference sequence). This CDR3 spans 11 amino acids. The chain's CDR3 is CASSLTGEAFF. The CDR3 DNA follows: TGTGCCAGCAGTTTGACAGGGGAAGCTTTCTTT.

This chain uses TRBV5-1 with TRBJ1-2, with D perhaps TRBD1 (6 bases). V gave up 4 bases and J gave up 9 bases, with 22 bases separating them. CDR3 length: 15 residues. CDR1 SGHRS and CDR2 YFSETQ come from the germline V gene. DNA for the CDR3: TGCGCCAGCAGCATTACAGGGTCCTCCTCCCACAGCTACACCTTC. Its protein is CASSITGSSSHSYTF.

The rearrangement uses TRBV20-1 and TRBJ1-5, with D maybe TRBD1 (5 bases). V gave up 6 bases and J gave up 5 bases, with 8 bases separating them. Germline V gene lookup returns CDR1 DFQATT and CDR2 SNEGSKA (reference sequence). The CDR3 contains 11 residues. This CDR3 is CSAGGDQPQHF. Written as DNA, the CDR3 is TGCAGTGCCGGAGGGGATCAGCCCCAGCATTTT.

In DNA form, the CDR3 reads TGTGCCAGCAGCCCTTTTGGAAGCGGGACCCCTCTTTTCCAGGGGACGCAGTATTTT. This encodes CASSPFGSGTPLFQGTQYF. V gene TRBV28 combines with J gene TRBJ2-3, with D tentatively TRBD2 (7 bases). The V end was cut by 6 bases, the J end by 9 bases, with 34 bases between. Per germline, CDR1 MDHEN and CDR2 SYDVKM. This CDR3 contains 19 residues.

The V gene is TRBV9, the J gene TRBJ2-3; D ambiguous. The V gene's germline CDR1 is SGDLS and CDR2 YYNGEE. The length of the CDR3 is 11 residues. Trimming removed 2 bases at V and 6 bases at J, with 4 bases between. Here the CDR3 DNA reads TGTGCCAGCAGCGTCGGGGATACGCAGTATTTT. Protein product: CASSVGDTQYF.